The 3 T cell receptor beta chains below come from one sample, sequenced in a study of OX40 agonist ivuxolimab in advanced cancers. Profiled with immunoSEQ multiplex PCR; TCRdb holds only in-frame clones, not every one. The repertoire holds 25,000 to 35,000 clones, with less than 85% as singletons. The sequencing used CD4+ or CD8+ T cells sorted from blood, collected in a trial of the OX40 agonist ivuxolimab. These receptor sequences come from an adult with an advanced solid tumor such as melanoma, head and neck, liver or kidney cancer.

The V gene is TRBV2, the J gene TRBJ2-1; D possibly corresponds to TRBD1 (5 bases). Germline V CDR1 and CDR2: SNHLY, FYNNEI. Trimming shortened V by 2 bases and J by 4 bases, and 12 bases separated the two germline ends. The CDR3 contains 15 residues. DNA for the CDR3: TGTGCCAGCAGTGAATATGGGCAGGGATACAATGAGCAGTTCTTC. Its translation: CASSEYGQGYNEQFF.

The chain has TRBV9 and TRBJ2-7; tentative D call: TRBD1 (5 bases). The germline V and J ends were trimmed by 3 bases and 0 bases, with 10 bases remaining between them. Germline assignment: CDR1 SGDLS and CDR2 YYNGEE. CDR3 length equals 14 residues. The CDR3 nucleotides read TGTGCCAGCAGCGAGACAGTAAACTCCTACGAGCAGTACTTC. Amino acid sequence: CASSETVNSYEQYF.

The chain carries TRBV6-5 and TRBJ2-5; 9 nucleotides line up with TRBD1. The V gene end was trimmed by 7 bases and the J gene end by 5 bases; junction bases not matched to a gene: 11. This CDR3 is 15 amino acids long. Germline CDR1 and CDR2: MNHEY and SVGAGI. This chain's CDR3 is CASKWGQGDTETQYF. The CDR3 bases are TGTGCCAGCAAATGGGGACAGGGAGATACGGAGACCCAGTACTTC.